This TCR beta chain was recorded in a study of cytomegalovirus exposure and HLA in healthy donors. PCR used 60 Vbeta primers and 13 Jbeta primers. Here immunoSEQ multiplex PCR was the method, and the copy in TCRdb shows in-frame clones only, minus some. The profile covers roughly 290,000 clones, with 85% to 90% appearing a single time and approximately 2% taken by the ten largest. This CDR3 comprises 15 residues. Germline V lookup: CDR1 LNHDA, CDR2 SQIVND (reference sequence). V was clipped by 5 bases and J by 11 bases; unmatched bases: 15. The chain has TRBV19 and TRBJ1-5; 7 positions match TRBD1. The source is a young woman in good health and CMV-seronegative. The sample was PBMCs. Here the CDR3 reads CASSLRDSRKSAQHF. DNA of the CDR3: TGTGCCAGTAGTCTCCGGGACAGCCGAAAATCTGCCCAGCATTTT. The entire variable domain, with the rest obtained from reference TRBV19 and TRBJ1-5, is as follows: DGGITQSPKYLFRKEGQNVTLSCEQNLNHDAMYWYRQDPGQGLRLIYYSQIVNDFQKGDIAEGYSVSREKKESFPLTVTSAQKNPTAFYLCASSLRDSRKSAQHFGDGTRLSIL.